This TCR beta chain was captured by sequencing in a study of OX40 agonist ivuxolimab in advanced cancers. Whole-study context: At doses from 0.01 to 10 mg/kg, patients were given intravenous ivuxolimab every 2 weeks. Participants, about 83% male, averaged approximately 60 years of age, ranging from 23 to 79. The study's findings and limits: The CD4+ and CD8+ T cells in the blood had expanded clonally by week 6 at 0.1 to 3.0 mg/kg.

Germline assignment: CDR1 KGHSH and CDR2 LQKENI. V lost 3 bases and J 6 bases, leaving 14 bases between the germline ends. The CDR3 consists of 14 residues. With regard to this clone: The antigen is undetermined.

Sequencing was performed with immunoSEQ multiplex PCR; in TCRdb, only in-frame clones are kept and a portion is missing. Altogether tens of thousands of clones are present, approximately 82% being singletons, with the ten largest covering less than 45%. This sequence was found in an adult with an advanced solid tumor such as melanoma, head and neck, liver or kidney cancer. This material consisted of CD4+ or CD8+ T cells sorted from blood, taken in a trial of the OX40 agonist ivuxolimab. The chain carries TRBV18 and TRBJ1-2; D is perhaps TRBD1 (6 bases). The CDR3 coding sequence is TGTGCCAGCTCACCCAACAGGGAAGGCGATGGCTACACCTTC. Amino acid sequence: CASSPNREGDGYTF.